This T cell receptor (beta chain) comes out of a study of T cell responses to AZD1222 COVID-19 vaccine. Study-wide results and limits: Donors were largely white British and mainly female; clonal diversity was possibly underestimated.

About this clone itself: Its cognate antigen is unknown.

With 0 bases removed from V and 6 bases from J, the gap between germline ends came to 9 bases. Germline V CDR1 and CDR2: SGHAT, FQNNGV. The CDR3 is 15 amino acids. Produced via immunoSEQ multiplex PCR; TCRdb's table is partial and in-frame only. The sample carries some 140,000 clones, about 87% recorded once. The chain employs TRBV11-2 and TRBJ1-6, with D maybe TRBD1 (5 bases). The TCR sequence derives from an adult in good health. Sequenced here: peripheral blood, sampled on day 0 of AZD1222 vaccination. CDR3 DNA sequence: TGTGCCAGCAGCTTAGATCCCCAGGGTAATTCACCCCTCCACTTT. It yields the protein CASSLDPQGNSPLHF. The full variable domain, its missing parts supplied by reference TRBV11-2 and TRBJ1-6, is EAGVAQSPRYKIIEKRQSVAFWCNPISGHATLYWYQQILGQGPKLLIQFQNNGVVDDSQLPKDRFSAERLKGVDSTLKIQPAKLEDSAVYLCASSLDPQGNSPLHFGNGTRLTVT.